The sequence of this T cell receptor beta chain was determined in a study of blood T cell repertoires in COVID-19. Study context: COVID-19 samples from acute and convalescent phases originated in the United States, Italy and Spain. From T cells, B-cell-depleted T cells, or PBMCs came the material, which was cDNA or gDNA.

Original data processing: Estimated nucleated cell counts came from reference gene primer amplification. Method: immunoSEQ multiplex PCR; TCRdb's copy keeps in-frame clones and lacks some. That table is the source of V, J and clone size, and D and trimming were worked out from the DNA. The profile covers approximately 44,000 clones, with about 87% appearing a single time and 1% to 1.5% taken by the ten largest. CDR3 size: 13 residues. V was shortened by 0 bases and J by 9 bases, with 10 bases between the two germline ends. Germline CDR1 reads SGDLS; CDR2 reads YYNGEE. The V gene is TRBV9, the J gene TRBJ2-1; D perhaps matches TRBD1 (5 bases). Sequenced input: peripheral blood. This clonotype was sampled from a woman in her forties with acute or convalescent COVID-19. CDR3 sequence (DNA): TGTGCCAGCAGCGTAGAGGGGCGCGCTGAGCAGTTCTTC. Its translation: CASSVEGRAEQFF. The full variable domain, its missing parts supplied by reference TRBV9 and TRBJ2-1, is DSGVTQTPKHLITATGQRVTLRCSPRSGDLSVYWYQQSLDQGLQFLIQYYNGEERAKGNILERFSAQQFPDLHSELNLSSLELGDSALYFCASSVEGRAEQFFGPGTRLTVL.